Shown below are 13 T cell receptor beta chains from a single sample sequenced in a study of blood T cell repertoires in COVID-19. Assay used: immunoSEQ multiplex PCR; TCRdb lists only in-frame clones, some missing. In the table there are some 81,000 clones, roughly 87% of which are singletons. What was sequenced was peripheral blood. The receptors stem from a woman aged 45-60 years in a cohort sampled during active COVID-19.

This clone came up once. CDR3 in DNA: TGTGCCAGCAGCCATAGCGAATCGGGCTCCTACAATGAGCAGTTCTTC. This translates into CASSHSESGSYNEQFF. The chain is built from TRBV2 and TRBJ2-1; TRBD2 might be the D (5 bases). Trimming removed 6 bases from V and 0 bases from J, with 15 bases in between. Germline V gives CDR1 SNHLY, CDR2 FYNNEI. The CDR3 is 16 residues long.

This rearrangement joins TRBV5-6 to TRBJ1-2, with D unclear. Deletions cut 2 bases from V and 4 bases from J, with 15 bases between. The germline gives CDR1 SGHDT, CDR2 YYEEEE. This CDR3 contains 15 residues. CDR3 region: CASSFGPMSSYGYTF. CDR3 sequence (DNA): TGTGCCAGCAGCTTCGGCCCTATGTCTAGCTATGGCTACACCTTC.

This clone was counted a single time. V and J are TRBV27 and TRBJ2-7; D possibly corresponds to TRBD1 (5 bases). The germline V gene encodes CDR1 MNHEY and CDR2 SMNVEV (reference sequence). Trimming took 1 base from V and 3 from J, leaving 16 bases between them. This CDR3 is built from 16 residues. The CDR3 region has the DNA TGTGCCAGCAGTTTATGGGCAGGGATGATTGGCTACGAGCAGTACTTC. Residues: CASSLWAGMIGYEQYF.

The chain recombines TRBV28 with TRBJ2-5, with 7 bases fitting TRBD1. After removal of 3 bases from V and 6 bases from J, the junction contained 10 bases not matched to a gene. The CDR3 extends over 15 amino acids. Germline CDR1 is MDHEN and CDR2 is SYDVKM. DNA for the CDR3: TGTGCCAGCAGTTTGCCGAAAGGGGGCTGGAAGACCCAGTACTTC. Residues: CASSLPKGGWKTQYF.

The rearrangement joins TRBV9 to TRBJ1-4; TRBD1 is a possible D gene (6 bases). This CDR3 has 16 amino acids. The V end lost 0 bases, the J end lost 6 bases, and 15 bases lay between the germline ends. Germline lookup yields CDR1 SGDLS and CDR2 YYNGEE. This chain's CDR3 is CASSVAAGAGDEKLFF. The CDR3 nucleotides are TGTGCCAGCAGCGTAGCAGCGGGGGCGGGGGATGAAAAACTGTTTTTT.

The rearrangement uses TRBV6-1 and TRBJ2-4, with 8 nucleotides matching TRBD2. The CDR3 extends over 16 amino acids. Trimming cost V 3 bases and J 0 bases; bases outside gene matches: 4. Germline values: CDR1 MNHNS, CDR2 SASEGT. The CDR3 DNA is TGTGCCAGCAGTGATGCGGGAGGACTAGCCAAAAACATTCAGTACTTC. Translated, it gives CASSDAGGLAKNIQYF.

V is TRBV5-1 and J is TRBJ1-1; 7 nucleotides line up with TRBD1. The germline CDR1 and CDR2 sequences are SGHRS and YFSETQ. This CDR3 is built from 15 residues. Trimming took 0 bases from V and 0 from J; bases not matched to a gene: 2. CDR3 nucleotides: TGCGCCAGCAGCTTGGAGGACAGGATGAACACTGAAGCTTTCTTT. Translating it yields CASSLEDRMNTEAFF.

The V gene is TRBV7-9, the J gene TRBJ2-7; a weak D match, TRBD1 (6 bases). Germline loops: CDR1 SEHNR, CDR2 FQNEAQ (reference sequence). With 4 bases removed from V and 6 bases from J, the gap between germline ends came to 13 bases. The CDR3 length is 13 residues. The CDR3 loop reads CASSSTGFGEQYF. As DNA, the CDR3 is TGTGCCAGCAGCTCCACAGGGTTCGGCGAGCAGTACTTC.

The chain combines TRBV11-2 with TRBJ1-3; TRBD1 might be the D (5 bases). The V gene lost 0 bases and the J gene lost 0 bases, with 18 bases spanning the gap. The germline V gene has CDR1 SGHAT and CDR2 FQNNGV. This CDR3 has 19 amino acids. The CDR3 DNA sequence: TGTGCCAGCAGCTTAGATAGACGGGGGGTTTTGATCTCTGGAAACACCATATATTTT. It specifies CASSLDRRGVLISGNTIYF.

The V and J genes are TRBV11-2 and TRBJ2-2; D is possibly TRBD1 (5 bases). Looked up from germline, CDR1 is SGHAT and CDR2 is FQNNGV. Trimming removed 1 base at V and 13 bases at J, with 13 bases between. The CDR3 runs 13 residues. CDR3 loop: CASSLGRADVLFF. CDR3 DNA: TGTGCCAGCAGCTTAGGCAGGGCGGATGTGCTGTTTTTT.

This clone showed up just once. The CDR3 bases are TGTGCCTGGACGGGACAGAACTACAATGAGCAGTTCTTC. Amino acid sequence: CAWTGQNYNEQFF. J is TRBJ2-1 and V is TRBV30; 7 nucleotides align to TRBD1. Germline V gene lookup returns CDR1 GTSNPN and CDR2 SVGIG (reference sequence). This CDR3 comprises 13 residues. The V gene end was trimmed by 4 bases and the J gene end by 3 bases; junction bases not matched to a gene: 3. Complete variable domain (other parts from reference TRBV30 and TRBJ2-1): SQTIHQWPATLVQPVGSPLSLECTVEGTSNPNLYWYRQAAGRGLQLLFYSVGIGQISSEVPQNLSASRPQDRQFILSSKKLLLSDSGFYLCAWTGQNYNEQFFGPGTRLTVL.

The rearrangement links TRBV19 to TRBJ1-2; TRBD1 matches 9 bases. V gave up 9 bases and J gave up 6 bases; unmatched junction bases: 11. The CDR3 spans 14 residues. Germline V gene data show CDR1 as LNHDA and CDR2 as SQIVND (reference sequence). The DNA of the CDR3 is TGTGCCAGCGGCTTAACAGGGGGCGGGCATGGCTACACCTTC. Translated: CASGLTGGGHGYTF.

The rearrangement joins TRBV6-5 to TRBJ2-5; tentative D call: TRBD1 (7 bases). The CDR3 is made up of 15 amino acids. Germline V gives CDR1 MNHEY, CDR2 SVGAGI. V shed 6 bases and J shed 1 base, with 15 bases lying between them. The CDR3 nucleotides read TGTGCCAGCAGCTCCAGACAGGGACTCCAAGAGACCCAGTACTTC. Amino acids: CASSSRQGLQETQYF.